This T cell receptor (beta chain) was profiled in a study of shared clonotypes between healthy human individuals (dated by TCRdb to the early 2020s). In terms of the full investigation: A few men and two women, aged 18 to 49 years, made up the cohort. For each donor, three plates each were used for CD4 naive and CD4 memory, two plates were used for CD8 naive, and one plate was used for CD8 memory. To estimate repertoire size and how much clonotype sharing occurs between individuals, the study deeply sequenced the blood TCR repertoires of 5 or 6 healthy adults. Libraries were prepared and TCR repertoires were sequenced by different laboratories using diverse techniques, in order to increase sequencing depth and limit assay-specific biases. Between about 0.94 and 8.9 billion PBMCs per donor were obtained by leukapheresis. Beyond this particular receptor, the publication reports: Based on pairwise subsampling, the degree of clonotype sharing among donors was expected to be affected by sequencing depth. Incomplete sequencing was indicated by rarefaction of sorted-subset datasets, despite the large sequencing depth. Estimated clonotype richness was generally larger for naive than for memory subsets. When several donors were compared, the shared fraction of clonotypes was around 5% for naive CD4, roughly 3.4% for naive CD8, about 2.4% for memory CD4, and 0.4% for memory CD8. Clonotypes shared by all four sorted-subset donors showed higher generation probabilities than non-shared clonotypes. Sampling was restricted to blood, and TCR repertoires in tissue are likely to differ from TCR repertoires in blood. Because the study included only a small number of donors, the genetic and exposure-history diversity represented was limited.

Of note for this clone: The antigen this receptor binds is unknown. The record has no base qualities; no much larger clone is one base away. Other nucleotide sequences from this sample produce the same CDR3.

Using the deep immunoSEQ assay, multiplex PCR amplified TCR CDR3 regions from genomic DNA. Genomic DNA extracted from each cell subset was distributed evenly over all wells of several immunoSEQ 96-well plates, and each plate served as one replicate. For sorted subsets, 200 to 250 ng of genomic DNA, equivalent to 25,000 to 35,000 T cell genomes, went into each replicate PCR. Purified libraries were measured with a Qubit 3.0 fluorometer, size-checked on a Bioanalyzer 2100, and measured again with the KAPA Library Quantification kit. A separate single-read 150-cycle Illumina NextSeq 550 flow cell was used to sequence each immunoSEQ 96-well plate. In the paper's pipeline: Because the immunoSEQ output held only junctional sequences and lacked quality scores, the filtering could not match the filtering applied to full-length reads. Sequences were annotated with PyIR, a Python wrapper for IgBLAST v1.9, using IMGT germline references to assign V/J genes and CDR3. Any read was removed if the V/J assignment was weak (E-value above 1e-6), the CDR3 was missing, or the read contained stop codons, out-of-frame junctions, or ambiguous translated residues. A V3J clonotype was defined by an identical inferred V gene, J gene, and CDR3 amino acid sequence. Percentage overlap between repertoires was calculated by dividing the number of shared unique clonotypes by the size of the smaller repertoire. Three approaches were used to assess repertoire richness: RTK rarefaction, the Chao1 estimator, and Recon v2.1 estimates of unobserved clonotypes. For all TCRbeta clonotypes obtained by the gDNA method from several donors, generation probabilities were computed with OLGA. Sourced from immuneACCESS, this table was stored by TCRdb with only in-frame sequences that have V and J called. A share of the clones is absent; for the studies checked, an unresolved V gene accounts for under half, and the remainder has no known explanation. The V and J calls and clone size were taken over from that table, and D and trimming were inferred from the DNA. The sample data list more than 500,000 clones, and more than 95% of these were observed just once. The ten largest clones take up about 0.059% of the sample.

The donors were healthy, HIV-negative adults with no recently reported acute infections or vaccinations. All donors were Caucasian adults living in Nashville, Tennessee, USA. Magnetic negative selection was used to enrich CD4+ T cells, after which naive cells were positively selected on CD45RA and the negative fraction became the memory subset. Blood was obtained by leukapheresis, after which PBMCs were separated by Ficoll-Histopaque density gradient centrifugation and cryopreserved in liquid nitrogen vapor phase. Analytical flow cytometry was used to check the purity and quantity of each magnetically sorted T cell population. From each sorted fraction, genomic DNA was isolated and quantified by UV absorbance on a Nanodrop 2000c. Relative to germline, V is 2 bases shorter and J is 0 bases shorter, with 4 bases between their ends. Based on the germline V gene, the CDR1 and CDR2 sequences are MRHNA and SNTAGT. The CDR3 contains 13 residues, cysteine and phenylalanine counted. CDR3 DNA only is kept here, 39 bases in frame from base 1.

Sequenced material: naive CD4+ T cells sorted from blood. This specimen's cell subset or site label, per the study, means: CD45RA+ positively selected. The source is a woman aged 30 to 39 in good health. The sequence links TRBV6-4 to TRBJ1-1; the D gene identity is not certain. The sequence in DNA is TGTGCCAGCAGTGACCGGGTGAACACTGAAGCTTTCTTT. This sequence encodes CASSDRVNTEAFF.